The clone carrying this T cell receptor beta chain has ten or more counts. Its antigen is unknown. This specimen belongs to a study of T cell repertoires in cytomegalovirus infection. Looking at the study overall: Both CMV infection and a matching HLA type were indicated by public TCR beta signatures.

TCRdb re-called the reads through MiXCR, storing one row per CDR3 protein. The sample lists approximately 140,000 distinct CDR3 sequences, about 6.5% seen once, with about a sixth in the top ten. Whole-study findings and limits: Cumulative public TCR beta family frequency identified CMV carriers with the relevant HLA. The response measured ex vivo was dominated by TCR beta clonotypes (HLA-C-restricted and CMV-specific).

The CDR3 runs to 16 residues. The ends lost 1 base at V and 2 bases at J; junction bases unmatched: 3. The germline gives CDR1 SGHTA, CDR2 FQGNSA. The origin of this receptor is a human donor in good health (CMV status not recorded). Some clones in this sample may be carry-over from other donors' samples. Sequenced: PBMCs. The chain combines TRBV7-2 with TRBJ2-3; 10 positions match TRBD2. The CDR3: CASSLERGGPTDTQYF. In DNA form, the CDR3 reads TGTGCCAGCAGCTTAGAGCGGGGGGGACCCACAGATACGCAGTATTTT.